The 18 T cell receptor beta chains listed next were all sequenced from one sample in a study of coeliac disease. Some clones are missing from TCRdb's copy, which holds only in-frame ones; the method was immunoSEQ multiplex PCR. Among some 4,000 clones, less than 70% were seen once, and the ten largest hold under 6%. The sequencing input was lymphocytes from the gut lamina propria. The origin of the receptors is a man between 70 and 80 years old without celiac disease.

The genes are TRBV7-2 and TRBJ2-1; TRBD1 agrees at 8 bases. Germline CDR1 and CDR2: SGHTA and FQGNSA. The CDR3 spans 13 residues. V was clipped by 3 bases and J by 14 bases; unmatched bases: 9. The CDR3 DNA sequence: TGTGCCAGCAGCTTCCGGGGTGGGACAGGAAAGTTCTTC. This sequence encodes CASSFRGGTGKFF.

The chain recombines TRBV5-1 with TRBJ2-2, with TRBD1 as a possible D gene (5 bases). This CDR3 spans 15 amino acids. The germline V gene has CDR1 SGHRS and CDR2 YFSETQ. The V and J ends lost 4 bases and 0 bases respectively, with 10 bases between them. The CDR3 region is CASSLDRANTGELFF. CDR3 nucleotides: TGCGCCAGCAGCCTCGACAGAGCGAACACCGGGGAGCTGTTTTTT.

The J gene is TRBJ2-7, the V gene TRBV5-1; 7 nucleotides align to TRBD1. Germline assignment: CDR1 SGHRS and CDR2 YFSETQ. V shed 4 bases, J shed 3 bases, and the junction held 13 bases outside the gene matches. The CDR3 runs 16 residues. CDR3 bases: TGCGCCAGCAGCCAACTGGGGACAGAGCCCCTCTACGAGCAGTACTTC. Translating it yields CASSQLGTEPLYEQYF.

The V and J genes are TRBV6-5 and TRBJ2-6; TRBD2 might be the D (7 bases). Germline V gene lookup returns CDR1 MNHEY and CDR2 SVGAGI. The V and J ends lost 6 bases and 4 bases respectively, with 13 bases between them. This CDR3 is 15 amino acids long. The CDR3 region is CASRKGGSGANVLTF. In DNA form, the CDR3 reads TGTGCCAGCAGGAAGGGGGGGAGCGGGGCCAACGTCCTGACTTTC.

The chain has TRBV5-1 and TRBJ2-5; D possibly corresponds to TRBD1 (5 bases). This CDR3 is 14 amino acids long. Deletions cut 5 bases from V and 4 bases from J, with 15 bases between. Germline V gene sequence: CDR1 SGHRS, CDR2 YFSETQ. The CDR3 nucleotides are TGCGCCAGCAGTCCGGACACCGTGAGAGAGACCCAGTACTTC. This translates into CASSPDTVRETQYF.

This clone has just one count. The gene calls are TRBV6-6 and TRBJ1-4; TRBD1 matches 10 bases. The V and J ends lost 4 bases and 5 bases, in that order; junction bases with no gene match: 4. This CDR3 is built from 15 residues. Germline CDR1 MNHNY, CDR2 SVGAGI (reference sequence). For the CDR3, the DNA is TGTGCCAGCAGTTCGGGACAGGGGATGAATGAAAAACTGTTTTTT. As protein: CASSSGQGMNEKLFF.

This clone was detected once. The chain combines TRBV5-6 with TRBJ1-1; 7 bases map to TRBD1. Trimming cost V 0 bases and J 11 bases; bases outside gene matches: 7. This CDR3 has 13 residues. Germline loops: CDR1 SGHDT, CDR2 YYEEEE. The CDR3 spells CASSLGMTGRAFF. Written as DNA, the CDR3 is TGTGCCAGCAGCTTGGGCATGACAGGGAGGGCTTTCTTT.

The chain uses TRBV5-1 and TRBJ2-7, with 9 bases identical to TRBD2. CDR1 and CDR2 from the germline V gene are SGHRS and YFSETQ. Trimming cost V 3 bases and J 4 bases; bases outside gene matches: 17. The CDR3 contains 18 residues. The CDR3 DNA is TGCGCCAGCAGCTCTATGCCCGACCCGGGACTAGCAGGGTACGAGCAGTACTTC. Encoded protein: CASSSMPDPGLAGYEQYF.

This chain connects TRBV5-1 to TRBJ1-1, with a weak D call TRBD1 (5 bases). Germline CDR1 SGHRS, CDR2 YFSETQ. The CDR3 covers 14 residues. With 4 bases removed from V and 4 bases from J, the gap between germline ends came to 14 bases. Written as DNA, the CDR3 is TGCGCCAGCAGCCCGGGCGGGGGGGTCACTGAAGCTTTCTTT. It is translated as CASSPGGGVTEAFF. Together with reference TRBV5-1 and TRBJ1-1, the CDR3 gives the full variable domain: KAGVTQTPRYLIKTRGQQVTLSCSPISGHRSVSWYQQTPGQGLQFLFEYFSETQRNKGNFPGRFSGRQFSNSRSEMNVSTLELGDSALYLCASSPGGGVTEAFFGQGTRLTVV.

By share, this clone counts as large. Here the CDR3 reads CASSYSGGGGQPQHF. As DNA, the CDR3 is TGTGCCAGCAGTTACTCGGGCGGGGGAGGGCAGCCCCAGCATTTT. The J gene is TRBJ1-5, the V gene TRBV6-5, with D tentatively TRBD1 (5 bases). The V end was cut by 0 bases, the J end by 7 bases, with 13 bases between. The V gene's germline CDR1 is MNHEY and CDR2 SVGAGI. This CDR3 comprises 15 residues.

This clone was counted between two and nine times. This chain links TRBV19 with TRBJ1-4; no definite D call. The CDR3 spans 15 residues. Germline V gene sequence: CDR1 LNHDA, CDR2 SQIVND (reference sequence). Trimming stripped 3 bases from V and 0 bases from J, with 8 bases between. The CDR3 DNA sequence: TGTGCCAGTAGTATTGCGGCCGCAACTAATGAAAAACTGTTTTTT. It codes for CASSIAAATNEKLFF.

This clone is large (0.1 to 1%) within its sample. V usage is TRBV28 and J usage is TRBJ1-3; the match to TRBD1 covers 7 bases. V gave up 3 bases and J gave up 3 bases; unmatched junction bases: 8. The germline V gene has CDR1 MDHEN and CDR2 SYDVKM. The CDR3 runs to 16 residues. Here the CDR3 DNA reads TGTGCCAGCAGTTTTCAAACAGGGGTAATTGGAAACACCATATATTTT. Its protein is CASSFQTGVIGNTIYF.

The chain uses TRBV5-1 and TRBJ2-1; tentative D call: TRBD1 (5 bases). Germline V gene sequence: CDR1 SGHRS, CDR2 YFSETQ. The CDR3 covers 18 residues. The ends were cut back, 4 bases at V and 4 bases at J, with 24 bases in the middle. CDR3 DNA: TGCGCCAGCAGCCCCCGTGAATCCCAGGGCCCCCCTTACAATGAGCAGTTCTTC. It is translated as CASSPRESQGPPYNEQFF.

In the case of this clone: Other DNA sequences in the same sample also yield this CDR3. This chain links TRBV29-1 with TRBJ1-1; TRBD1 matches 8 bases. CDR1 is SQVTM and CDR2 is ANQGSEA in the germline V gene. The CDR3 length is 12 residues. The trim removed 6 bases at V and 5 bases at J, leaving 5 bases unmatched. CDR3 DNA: TGCAGCGTCGGACAGGGACAAACTGAAGCTTTCTTT. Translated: CSVGQGQTEAFF.

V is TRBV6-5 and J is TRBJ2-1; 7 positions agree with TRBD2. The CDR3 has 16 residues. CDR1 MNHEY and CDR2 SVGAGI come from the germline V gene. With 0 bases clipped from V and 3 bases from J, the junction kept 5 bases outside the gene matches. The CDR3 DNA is TGTGCCAGCAGTTACTCGATGGGGGGGAGCTACAATGAGCAGTTCTTC. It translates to CASSYSMGGSYNEQFF.

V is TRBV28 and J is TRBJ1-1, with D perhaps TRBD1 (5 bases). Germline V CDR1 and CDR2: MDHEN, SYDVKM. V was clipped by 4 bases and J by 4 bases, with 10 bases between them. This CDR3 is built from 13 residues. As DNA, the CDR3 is TGTGCCAGCAGTTCCGGACAACTCACTGAAGCTTTCTTT. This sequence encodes CASSSGQLTEAFF.

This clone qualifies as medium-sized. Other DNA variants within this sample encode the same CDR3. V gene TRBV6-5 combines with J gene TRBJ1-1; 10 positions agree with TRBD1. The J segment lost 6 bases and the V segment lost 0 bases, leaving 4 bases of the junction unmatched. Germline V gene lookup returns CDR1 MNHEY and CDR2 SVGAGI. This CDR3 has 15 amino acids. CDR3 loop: CASSYSDRGLSEAFF. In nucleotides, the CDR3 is TGTGCCAGCAGTTACTCCGACAGGGGGCTATCTGAAGCTTTCTTT.

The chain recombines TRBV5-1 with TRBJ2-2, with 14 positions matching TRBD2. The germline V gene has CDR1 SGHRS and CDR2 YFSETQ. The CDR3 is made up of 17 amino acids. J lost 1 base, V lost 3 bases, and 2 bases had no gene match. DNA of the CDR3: TGCGCCAGCAGCTCCGGGACTAGCGGGGGGAACACCGGGGAGCTGTTTTTT. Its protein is CASSSGTSGGNTGELFF. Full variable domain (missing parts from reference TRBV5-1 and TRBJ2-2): KAGVTQTPRYLIKTRGQQVTLSCSPISGHRSVSWYQQTPGQGLQFLFEYFSETQRNKGNFPGRFSGRQFSNSRSEMNVSTLELGDSALYLCASSSGTSGGNTGELFFGEGSRLTVL.